Listed below are T cell receptor beta chains from one sample, sequenced in a study of blood T cell repertoires in COVID-19. The data were produced by immunoSEQ multiplex PCR, yet TCRdb's version contains in-frame clones alone and is incomplete. The sample holds 200,000 to 250,000 clones, approximately 84% seen once. The sample comprised peripheral blood. Receptors were obtained from a woman aged 80 or over with COVID-19, enrolled during active disease. Each CDR3 is given without its conserved first and last residue.

v_call	j_call	cdr3_length	cdr3_aa
TRBV7-9	TRBJ1-1	12	ASIPGTSNTEAF
TRBV4-2	TRBJ2-7	13	ASSQDLSAAYEQY
TRBV27	TRBJ2-6	13	ASSLEGVGANVLT
TRBV28	TRBJ2-2	10	ASSLRGLGLF
TRBV7-8	TRBJ1-5	12	ASSLGGGNQPQH
TRBV19	TRBJ1-1	13	ASSPYRGLNTEAF
TRBV18	TRBJ2-5	11	ATSSRARETQY
TRBV5-1	TRBJ1-2	12	ASSLSSENYGYT
TRBV11-2	TRBJ2-3	14	ASSSPRAGDPDTQY
TRBV24-1	TRBJ1-2	10	ATSAAVGGYT
TRBV19	TRBJ1-1	15	ASNPTGGLILNTEAF
TRBV5-1	TRBJ2-2	14	ASSLSRQGIAGELF
TRBV19	TRBJ2-2	15	ASIFSGLAGLTGELF
TRBV19	TRBJ2-6	14	ASSMWASSGANVLT
TRBV7-8	TRBJ1-1	11	ASSLRGNTEAF
TRBV5-4	TRBJ1-1	14	ASSLVATGDYTEAF
TRBV5-1	TRBJ1-6	13	ASSLGQGNNSPLH
TRBV24-1	TRBJ2-1	16	ATSDPGPGDSSYNEQF
TRBV21-1	TRBJ2-1	15	ASSKVSGRVSYNEQF
TRBV3-1/TRBV3-2	TRBJ1-3	13	ASTRVGGNGNTIY
TRBV3-1/TRBV3-2	TRBJ2-7	13	ASSQPDRDEYEQY
TRBV15	TRBJ1-2	13	ATSRDTGWDYGYT
TRBV7-9	TRBJ1-4	11	ASSPEVGGKLF
TRBV27	TRBJ2-3	15	ASSLERPGQGPDTQY
TRBV5-1	TRBJ2-3	14	ASSLDGRGGTDTQY
TRBV19	TRBJ1-5	13	ATATGDSSNQPQH
TRBV20-1	TRBJ2-1	11	SASQRFDNEQF
TRBV3-1/TRBV3-2	TRBJ2-3	13	ASSPSGSWTDTQY
TRBV19	TRBJ1-2	15	ASSILRGTQPRYGYT
TRBV7-9	TRBJ2-1	13	ASSYRSGVLNEQF